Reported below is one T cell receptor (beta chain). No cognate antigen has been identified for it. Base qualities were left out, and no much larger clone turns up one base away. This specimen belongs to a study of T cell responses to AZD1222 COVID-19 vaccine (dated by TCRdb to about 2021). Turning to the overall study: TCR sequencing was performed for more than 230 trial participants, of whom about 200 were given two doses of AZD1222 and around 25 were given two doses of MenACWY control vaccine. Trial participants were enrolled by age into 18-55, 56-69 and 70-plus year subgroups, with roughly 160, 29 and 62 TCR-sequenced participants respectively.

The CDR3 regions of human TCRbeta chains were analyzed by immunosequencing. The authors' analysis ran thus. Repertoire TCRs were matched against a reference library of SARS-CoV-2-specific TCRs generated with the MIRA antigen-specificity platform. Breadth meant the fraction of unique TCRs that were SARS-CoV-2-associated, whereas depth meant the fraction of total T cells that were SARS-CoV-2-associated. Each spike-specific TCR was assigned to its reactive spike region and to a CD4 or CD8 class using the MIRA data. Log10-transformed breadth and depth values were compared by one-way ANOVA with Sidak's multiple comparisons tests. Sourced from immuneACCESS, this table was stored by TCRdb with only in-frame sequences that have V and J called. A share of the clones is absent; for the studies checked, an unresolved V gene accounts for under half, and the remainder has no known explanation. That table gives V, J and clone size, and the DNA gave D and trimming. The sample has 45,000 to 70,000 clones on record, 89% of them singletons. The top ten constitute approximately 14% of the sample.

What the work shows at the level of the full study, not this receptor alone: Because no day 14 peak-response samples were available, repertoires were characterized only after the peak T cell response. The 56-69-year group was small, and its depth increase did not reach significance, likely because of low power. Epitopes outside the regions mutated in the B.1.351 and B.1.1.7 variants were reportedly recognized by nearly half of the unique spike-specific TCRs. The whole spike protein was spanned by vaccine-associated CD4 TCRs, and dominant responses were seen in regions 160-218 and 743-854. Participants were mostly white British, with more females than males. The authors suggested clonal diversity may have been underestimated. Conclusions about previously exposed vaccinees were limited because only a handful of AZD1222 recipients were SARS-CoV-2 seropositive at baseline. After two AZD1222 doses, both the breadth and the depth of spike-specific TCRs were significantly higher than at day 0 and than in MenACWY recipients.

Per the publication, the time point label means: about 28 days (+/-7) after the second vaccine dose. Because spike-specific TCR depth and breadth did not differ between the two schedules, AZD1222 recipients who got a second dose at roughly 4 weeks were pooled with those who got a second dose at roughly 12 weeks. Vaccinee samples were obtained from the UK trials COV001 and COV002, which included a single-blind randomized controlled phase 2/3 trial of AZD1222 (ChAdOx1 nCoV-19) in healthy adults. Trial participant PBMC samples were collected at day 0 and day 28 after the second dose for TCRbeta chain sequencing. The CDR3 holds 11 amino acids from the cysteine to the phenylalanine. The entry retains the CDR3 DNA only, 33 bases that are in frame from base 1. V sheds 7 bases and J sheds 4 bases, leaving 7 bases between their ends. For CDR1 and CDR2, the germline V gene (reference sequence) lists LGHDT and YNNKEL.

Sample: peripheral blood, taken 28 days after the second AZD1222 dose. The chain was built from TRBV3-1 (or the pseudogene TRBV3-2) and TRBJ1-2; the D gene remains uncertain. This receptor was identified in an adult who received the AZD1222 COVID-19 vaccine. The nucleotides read TGTGCCAGCACCCGGGGCTATGGCTACACCTTC. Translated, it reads CASTRGYGYTF.